The sequence of this T cell receptor beta chain was determined in a study of blood T cell repertoires in COVID-19. The Seattle patients joined while their infection was active and were tracked longitudinally afterward. Germline V gene lookup returns CDR1 SGDLS and CDR2 YYNGEE. With V trimmed by 3 bases and J by 5 bases, 9 bases remained unmatched. The CDR3 totals 17 residues. Original processing notes: It was from reference gene primer amplification that nucleated cell counts were estimated. Using immunoSEQ multiplex PCR, the repertoire was profiled, and TCRdb retains in-frame clones only, with some absent. The DNA was the basis for D and trimming; V, J and clone size are from that table. This sample has about 250,000 clones, with more than 70% found just once.

The V gene is TRBV9, the J gene TRBJ2-2; 11 bases are a match to TRBD2. The TCR originated in a woman aged 25 to 45 with COVID-19, enrolled during active disease. Sequencing was performed on peripheral blood. The CDR3 nucleotides are TGTGCCAGCAGCGCCCAATTGACTAGCGGGGCAACCGGGGAGCTGTTTTTT. It yields the protein CASSAQLTSGATGELFF.